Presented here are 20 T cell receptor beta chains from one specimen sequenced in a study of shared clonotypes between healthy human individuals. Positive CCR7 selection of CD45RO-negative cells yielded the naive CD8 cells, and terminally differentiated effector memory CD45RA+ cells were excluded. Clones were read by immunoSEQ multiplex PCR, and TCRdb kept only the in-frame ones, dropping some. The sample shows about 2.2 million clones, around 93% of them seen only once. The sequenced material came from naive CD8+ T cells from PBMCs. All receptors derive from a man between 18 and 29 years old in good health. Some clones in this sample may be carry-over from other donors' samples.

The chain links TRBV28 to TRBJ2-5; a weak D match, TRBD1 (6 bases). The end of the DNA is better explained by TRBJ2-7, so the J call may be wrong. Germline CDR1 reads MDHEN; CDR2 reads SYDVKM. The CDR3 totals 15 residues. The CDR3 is CASSPRQGPHYEQYF. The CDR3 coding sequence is TGTGCCAGCAGTCCCCGGCAGGGGCCTCACTACGAGCAGTACTTC.

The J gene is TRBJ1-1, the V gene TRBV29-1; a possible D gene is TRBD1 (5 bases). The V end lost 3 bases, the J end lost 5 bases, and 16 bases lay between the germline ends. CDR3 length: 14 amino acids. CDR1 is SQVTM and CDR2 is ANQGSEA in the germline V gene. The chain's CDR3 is CSVELGGAGTEAFF. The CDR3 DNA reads TGCAGCGTTGAGTTGGGAGGGGCGGGGACTGAAGCTTTCTTT.

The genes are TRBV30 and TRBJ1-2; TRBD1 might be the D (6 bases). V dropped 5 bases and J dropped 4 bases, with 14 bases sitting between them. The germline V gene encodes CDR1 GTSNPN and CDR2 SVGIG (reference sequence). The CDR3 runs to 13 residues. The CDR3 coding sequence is TGTGCCTGGTCGCCAGGGGAAACCTATGGCTACACCTTC. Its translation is CAWSPGETYGYTF.

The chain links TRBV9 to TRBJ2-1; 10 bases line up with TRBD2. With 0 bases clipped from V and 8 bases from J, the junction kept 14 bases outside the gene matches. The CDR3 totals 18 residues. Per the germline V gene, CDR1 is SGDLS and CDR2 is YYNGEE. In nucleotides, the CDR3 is TGTGCCAGCAGCGTAGCCACATTAGCGGGAGGTTTTGAGGATGAGCAGTTCTTC. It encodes CASSVATLAGGFEDEQFF. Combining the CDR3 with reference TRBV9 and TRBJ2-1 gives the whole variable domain DSGVTQTPKHLITATGQRVTLRCSPRSGDLSVYWYQQSLDQGLQFLIQYYNGEERAKGNILERFSAQQFPDLHSELNLSSLELGDSALYFCASSVATLAGGFEDEQFFGPGTRLTVL.

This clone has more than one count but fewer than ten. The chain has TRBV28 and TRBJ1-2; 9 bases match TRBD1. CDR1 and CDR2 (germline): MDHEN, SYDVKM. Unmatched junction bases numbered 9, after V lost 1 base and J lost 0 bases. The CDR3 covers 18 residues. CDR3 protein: CASSLFRTGVPANYGYTF. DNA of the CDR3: TGTGCCAGCAGTTTATTCCGGACAGGGGTGCCAGCTAACTATGGCTACACCTTC.

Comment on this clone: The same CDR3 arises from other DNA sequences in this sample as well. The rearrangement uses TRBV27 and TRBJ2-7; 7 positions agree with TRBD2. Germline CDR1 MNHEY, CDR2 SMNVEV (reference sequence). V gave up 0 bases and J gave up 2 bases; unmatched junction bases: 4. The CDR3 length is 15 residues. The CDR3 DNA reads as TGTGCCAGCAGTTTATCGGCGGGAGCCGCCTACGAGCAGTACTTC. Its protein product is CASSLSAGAAYEQYF.

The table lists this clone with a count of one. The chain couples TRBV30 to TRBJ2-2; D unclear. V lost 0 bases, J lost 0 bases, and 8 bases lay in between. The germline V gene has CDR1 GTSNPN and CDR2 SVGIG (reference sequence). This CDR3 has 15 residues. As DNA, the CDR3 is TGTGCCTGGAGTGTCTCTCTAGCGAACACCGGGGAGCTGTTTTTT. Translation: CAWSVSLANTGELFF.

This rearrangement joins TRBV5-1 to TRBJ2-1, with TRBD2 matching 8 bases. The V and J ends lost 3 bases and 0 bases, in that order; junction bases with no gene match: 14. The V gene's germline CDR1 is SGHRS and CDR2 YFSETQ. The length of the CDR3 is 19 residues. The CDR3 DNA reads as TGCGCCAGCAGCTACCGGACCGCGGGAGGCATGAGCTCCTACAATGAGCAGTTCTTC. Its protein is CASSYRTAGGMSSYNEQFF. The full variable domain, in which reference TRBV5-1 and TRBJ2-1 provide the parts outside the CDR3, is KAGVTQTPRYLIKTRGQQVTLSCSPISGHRSVSWYQQTPGQGLQFLFEYFSETQRNKGNFPGRFSGRQFSNSRSEMNVSTLELGDSALYLCASSYRTAGGMSSYNEQFFGPGTRLTVL.

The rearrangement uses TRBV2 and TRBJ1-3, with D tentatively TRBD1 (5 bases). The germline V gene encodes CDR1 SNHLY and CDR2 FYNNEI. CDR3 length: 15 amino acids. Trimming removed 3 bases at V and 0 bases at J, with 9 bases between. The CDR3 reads CASSERGRSGNTIYF. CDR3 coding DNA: TGTGCCAGCAGTGAGCGGGGACGCTCTGGAAACACCATATATTTT.

The CDR3: CASRSLKRDKNIQYF. CDR3 sequence (DNA): TGTGCCAGCAGGTCCCTAAAGCGGGACAAAAACATTCAGTACTTC. V usage is TRBV27 and J usage is TRBJ2-4, with TRBD2 identical over 7 bases. From germline, CDR1 is MNHEY and CDR2 SMNVEV (reference sequence). The CDR3 has 15 amino acids. V dropped 6 bases and J dropped 3; count of bases not matched to a gene: 8.

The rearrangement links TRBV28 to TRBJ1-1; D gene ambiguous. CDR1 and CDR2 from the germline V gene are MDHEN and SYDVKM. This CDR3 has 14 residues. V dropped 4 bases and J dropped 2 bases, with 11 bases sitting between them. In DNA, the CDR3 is TGTGCCAGCAGTTCCCCGAAGAGAAACACTGAAGCTTTCTTT. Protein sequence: CASSSPKRNTEAFF.

Here the CDR3 reads CASRLQGGEQYF. The CDR3 DNA reads as TGTGCCAGCAGACTTCAGGGTGGCGAGCAGTACTTC. The chain has TRBV27 and TRBJ2-7; a weak D match, TRBD1 (5 bases). Germline V gives CDR1 MNHEY, CDR2 SMNVEV (reference sequence). Between the trimmed V and J ends, which lost 6 bases and 6 bases, there was a span of 12 bases. This CDR3 spans 12 amino acids.

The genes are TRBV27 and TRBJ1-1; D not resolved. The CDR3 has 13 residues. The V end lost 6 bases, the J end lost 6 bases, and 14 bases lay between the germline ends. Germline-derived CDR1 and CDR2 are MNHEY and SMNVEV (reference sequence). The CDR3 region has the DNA TGTGCCAGCAGCCAAATTGGACGGCCTGAAGCTTTCTTT. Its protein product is CASSQIGRPEAFF.

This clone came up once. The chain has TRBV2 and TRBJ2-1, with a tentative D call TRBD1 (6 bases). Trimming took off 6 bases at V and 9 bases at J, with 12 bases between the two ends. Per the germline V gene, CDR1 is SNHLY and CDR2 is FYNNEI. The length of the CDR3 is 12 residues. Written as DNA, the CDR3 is TGTGCCAGCAGGGACAGCGTGGGTGAGCAGTTCTTC. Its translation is CASRDSVGEQFF.

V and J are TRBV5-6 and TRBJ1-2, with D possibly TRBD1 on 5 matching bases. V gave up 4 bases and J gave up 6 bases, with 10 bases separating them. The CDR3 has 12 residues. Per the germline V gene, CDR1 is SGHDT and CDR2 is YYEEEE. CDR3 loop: CASSLGTDGYTF. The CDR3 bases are TGTGCCAGCAGCCTCGGGACGGATGGCTACACCTTC.

In DNA form, the CDR3 reads TGTGCCAGCAGCCCAGGGTTGGTGGTTAGGGAGACCCAGTACTTC. It specifies CASSPGLVVRETQYF. The rearrangement links TRBV9 to TRBJ2-5; possible D gene TRBD1, 5 bases. The CDR3 runs to 15 residues. The ends were cut back, 4 bases at V and 5 bases at J, with 18 bases in the middle. Germline assignment: CDR1 SGDLS and CDR2 YYNGEE.

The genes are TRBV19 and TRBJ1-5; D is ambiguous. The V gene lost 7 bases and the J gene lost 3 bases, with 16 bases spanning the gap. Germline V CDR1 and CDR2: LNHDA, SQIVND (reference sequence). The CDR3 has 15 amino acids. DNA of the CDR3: TGTGCCAGTATTCTTGGGCACGGAGTCAATCAGCCCCAGCATTTT. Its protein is CASILGHGVNQPQHF.

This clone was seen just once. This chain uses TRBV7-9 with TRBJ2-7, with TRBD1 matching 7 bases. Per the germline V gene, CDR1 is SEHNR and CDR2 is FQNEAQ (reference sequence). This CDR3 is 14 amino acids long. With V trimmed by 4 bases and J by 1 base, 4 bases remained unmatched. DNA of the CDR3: TGTGCCAGCAGCTACCCGACAGGGTCCTACGAGCAGTACTTC. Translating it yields CASSYPTGSYEQYF.

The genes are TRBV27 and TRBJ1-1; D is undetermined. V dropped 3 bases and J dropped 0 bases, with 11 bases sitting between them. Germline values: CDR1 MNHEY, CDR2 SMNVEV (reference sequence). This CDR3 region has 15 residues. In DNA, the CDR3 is TGTGCCAGCAGTTTTCTAGGGAAGCTGAACACTGAAGCTTTCTTT. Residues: CASSFLGKLNTEAFF.

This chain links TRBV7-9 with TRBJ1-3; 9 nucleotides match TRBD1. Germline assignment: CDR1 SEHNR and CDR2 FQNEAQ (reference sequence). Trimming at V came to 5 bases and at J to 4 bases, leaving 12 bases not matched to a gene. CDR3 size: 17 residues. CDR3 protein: CASSHTRDREGGNTIYF. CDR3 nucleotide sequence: TGTGCCAGCAGCCATACCCGGGACAGGGAAGGCGGAAACACCATATATTTT. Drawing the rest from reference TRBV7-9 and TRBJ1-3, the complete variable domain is DTGVSQNPRHKITKRGQNVTFRCDPISEHNRLYWYRQTLGQGPEFLTYFQNEAQLEKSRLLSDRFSAERPKGSFSTLEIQRTEQGDSAMYLCASSHTRDREGGNTIYFGEGSWLTVV.